Each of the 5 T cell receptor beta chains below was sequenced from the same sample in a study of long-term antiretroviral therapy in people with HIV. Investigators performed immunoSEQ version v3.0 at survey level. Produced via immunoSEQ multiplex PCR; TCRdb's table is partial and in-frame only. The data hold 21,000 or so clones, with approximately 90% observed a single time. Specimen: unsorted PBMCs, collected 2.3 years after starting antiretroviral therapy. The origin of the receptors is a man aged 60-69 years with HIV.

Concerning this clone itself: Compared with germline, one end of the junction differs, possibly owing to a read error. This CDR3 is CARKTGEFGHTF. Here the CDR3 DNA reads TGTGCCAGAAAAACAGGGGAATTTGGCCACACCTTC. This chain joins TRBV19 and TRBJ1-2; 7 nucleotides line up with TRBD1. The length of the CDR3 is 12 residues. The germline V gene encodes CDR1 LNHDA and CDR2 SQIVND (reference sequence).

This sequence joins TRBV5-6 and TRBJ1-2, with D hard to call. The CDR3 sequence is 13 residues long. CDR1 and CDR2 (germline): SGHDT, YYEEEE. Trimming took off 4 bases at V and 5 bases at J, with 12 bases between the two ends. The CDR3 spells CASSVSHGYGYTF. The CDR3 DNA reads TGTGCCAGCAGCGTCAGTCACGGGTATGGCTACACCTTC.

The chain has TRBV21-1 and TRBJ2-7; the DNA was not compared with TRBD1, the D call given in the table. TRBV21-1 has pseudogene status. This CDR3 is 12 amino acids long. The CDR3 DNA reads TGTGCCAGCAGACAGGGAAAGTGGAGTATGTACTTC. The encoded protein is CASRQGKWSMYF.

This chain links TRBV10-3 with TRBJ2-1, with 7 bases identical to TRBD1. The CDR3 is made up of 17 amino acids. Per the germline V gene, CDR1 is ENHRY and CDR2 is SYGVKD. V lost 4 bases, J lost 4 bases, and 13 bases stayed unmatched. CDR3 sequence: CAISGGWTGANYNEQFF. CDR3 DNA: TGTGCCATCAGTGGGGGTTGGACAGGAGCCAATTACAATGAGCAGTTCTTC.

This chain uses TRBV7-9 with TRBJ1-1; D might be TRBD1 (5 bases). Per the germline V gene, CDR1 is SEHNR and CDR2 is FQNEAQ (reference sequence). The CDR3 length is 13 residues. Trimming left V 3 bases short and J 1 base short, with 6 bases between. In nucleotides, the CDR3 is TGTGCCAGCAGCTTTCAGGGGAACACTGAAGCTTTCTTT. This translates into CASSFQGNTEAFF.